This is a list of T cell receptor beta chains from one sample in a study of neurological immune-mediated disorders. Via MiXCR, TCRdb re-called the 5' RACE reads, giving one row per CDR3 protein. The sample records fewer than 80,000 distinct CDR3 sequences, 4% to 6% being singletons. Input material: PBMCs. The receptors were sampled from a woman aged 25 to 45 with multiple sclerosis. CDR3s include the opening cysteine and the closing phenylalanine or tryptophan. The order of the fields is clone size, CDR3 length, D gene, V gene, J gene, CDR3 protein, CDR3 DNA. D genes are given only for firm matches. Clone size appears in some rows only: once, few, many, or a class for an expanded clone.

size: few; length: 16; D: NA; V: TRBV14; J: TRBJ2-1; CDR3: CASSSPAVGRANEQFF; DNA: TGTGCCAGCAGCTCCCCAGCAGTGGGCAGGGCCAATGAGCAGTTCTTC
size: many; length: 15; D: NA; V: TRBV5-1; J: TRBJ1-2; CDR3: CASSLAGEEIYGYTF; DNA: TGCGCCAGCAGCTTGGCCGGCGAAGAAATCTATGGCTACACCTTC
size: many; length: 13; D: NA; V: TRBV7-9; J: TRBJ1-4; CDR3: CASSLPPGEKLFF; DNA: TGTGCCAGCAGCTTACCCCCGGGGGAAAAACTGTTTTTT
size: many; length: 15; D: TRBD1; V: TRBV14; J: TRBJ1-1; CDR3: CASSPIDRAPTEAFF; DNA: TGTGCCAGCAGTCCCATCGACAGGGCCCCCACTGAAGCTTTCTTT
size: many; length: 18; D: TRBD2; V: TRBV29-1; J: TRBJ2-5; CDR3: CSVDLDFASGGNQETQYF; DNA: TGCAGCGTTGATTTGGATTTTGCTAGCGGGGGGAACCAAGAGACCCAGTACTTC
size: many; length: 10; D: NA; V: TRBV20-1; J: TRBJ2-5; CDR3: CSAPRETQYF; DNA: TGCAGTGCGCCCAGGGAGACCCAGTACTTC
size: many; length: 13; D: NA; V: TRBV13; J: TRBJ1-2; CDR3: CASSLNWVKGYTF; DNA: TGTGCCAGCAGCTTAAATTGGGTTAAAGGCTACACCTTC
size: NA; length: 19; D: TRBD1; V: TRBV5-1; J: TRBJ2-6; CDR3: CASSDGQVFSSSGANVLTF; DNA: TGCGCCAGCAGCGACGGACAGGTTTTCTCTAGCTCTGGGGCCAACGTCCTGACTTTC
size: many; length: 14; D: NA; V: TRBV12-3/TRBV12-4; J: TRBJ1-5; CDR3: CASGLGLGNQPQHF; DNA: TGTGCCAGCGGTTTAGGGTTGGGCAATCAGCCCCAGCATTTT
size: many; length: 17; D: TRBD1; V: TRBV27; J: TRBJ2-3; CDR3: CASSPSRGTGGQDTQYF; DNA: TGTGCCAGCAGTCCTAGCAGAGGGACAGGGGGCCAAGATACGCAGTATTTT
size: few; length: 14; D: NA; V: TRBV3-1; J: TRBJ2-3; CDR3: CASSQEQGTDTQYF; DNA: TGTGCCAGCAGCCAAGAACAAGGCACAGATACGCAGTATTTT
size: many; length: 15; D: NA; V: TRBV7-2; J: TRBJ2-5; CDR3: CASSLALQGQETQYF; DNA: TGTGCCAGCAGCTTAGCATTGCAGGGCCAAGAGACCCAGTACTTC
size: many; length: 13; D: NA; V: TRBV7-9; J: TRBJ1-2; CDR3: CASSLGGYYGYTF; DNA: TGTGCCAGCAGCTTAGGGGGCTACTATGGCTACACCTTC
size: many; length: 13; D: NA; V: TRBV15; J: TRBJ1-5; CDR3: CATKQALNQPQHF; DNA: TGTGCCACAAAACAGGCGCTCAATCAGCCCCAGCATTTT
size: many; length: 13; D: NA; V: TRBV12-3/TRBV12-4; J: TRBJ2-5; CDR3: CASSWKSQETQYF; DNA: TGTGCCAGCAGCTGGAAGAGCCAAGAGACCCAGTACTTC
size: few; length: 14; D: NA; V: TRBV24-1; J: TRBJ1-5; CDR3: CATSDLDSNQPQHF; DNA: TGTGCCACCAGTGATTTGGATAGCAATCAGCCCCAGCATTTT
size: NA; length: 10; D: TRBD2; V: TRBV20-1; J: TRBJ2-1; CDR3: CSASRGREFF; DNA: TGCAGTGCTAGCCGGGGGAGGGAGTTCTTC
size: many; length: 15; D: NA; V: TRBV5-1; J: TRBJ2-5; CDR3: CASSFSGAQGETQYF; DNA: TGCGCCAGCAGCTTCTCCGGGGCACAAGGAGAGACCCAGTACTTC
size: few; length: 13; D: TRBD1; V: TRBV6-5; J: TRBJ1-1; CDR3: CASSLQGMHEAFF; DNA: TGTGCCAGCAGTTTACAGGGGATGCATGAAGCTTTCTTT
size: many; length: 14; D: NA; V: TRBV18; J: TRBJ2-4; CDR3: CASSPQGGHRIQYF; DNA: TGTGCCAGCTCCCCCCAGGGGGGCCATCGCATTCAGTACTTC
size: many; length: 14; D: NA; V: TRBV29-1; J: TRBJ2-3; CDR3: CSVGGGEGSDTQYF; DNA: TGCAGCGTTGGCGGGGGCGAGGGCTCAGATACGCAGTATTTT
size: many; length: 13; D: NA; V: TRBV20-1; J: TRBJ2-1; CDR3: CSENPPGANEQFF; DNA: TGCAGTGAAAACCCGCCCGGTGCCAATGAGCAGTTCTTC
size: many; length: 16; D: NA; V: TRBV6-5; J: TRBJ2-2; CDR3: CASSSPADGARGELFF; DNA: TGTGCCAGCAGTTCCCCCGCCGACGGTGCCCGCGGGGAGCTGTTTTTT
size: many; length: 15; D: NA; V: TRBV20-1; J: TRBJ1-6; CDR3: CSARVGVGLNSPLHF; DNA: TGCAGTGCTAGAGTGGGGGTGGGGTTGAATTCACCCCTCCACTTT
size: many; length: 12; D: NA; V: TRBV15; J: TRBJ2-1; CDR3: CATSRAGEEQFF; DNA: TGTGCCACCAGCAGAGCGGGCGAGGAGCAGTTCTTC
size: medium-sized; length: 13; D: TRBD1; V: TRBV20-1; J: TRBJ1-2; CDR3: CSVGQGNNYGYTF; DNA: TGCAGTGTAGGACAGGGTAACAACTATGGCTACACCTTC
size: NA; length: 16; D: NA; V: TRBV5-1; J: TRBJ1-1; CDR3: CASRFDSEYGNTEAFF; DNA: TGCGCCAGCAGGTTTGACAGTGAGTATGGGAACACTGAAGCTTTCTTT
size: many; length: 13; D: NA; V: TRBV3-1; J: TRBJ2-5; CDR3: CASSPSSAETQYF; DNA: TGTGCCAGCAGCCCGAGCTCTGCGGAGACCCAGTACTTC
size: many; length: 17; D: NA; V: TRBV9; J: TRBJ2-2; CDR3: CASSPAGPEEGTGELFF; DNA: TGTGCCAGCAGCCCCGCCGGGCCCGAGGAAGGCACCGGGGAGCTGTTTTTT
size: many; length: 12; D: NA; V: TRBV7-2; J: TRBJ2-6; CDR3: CASSRRANVLTF; DNA: TGTGCCAGCAGCCGGAGGGCCAACGTCCTGACTTTC
size: many; length: 14; D: TRBD2; V: TRBV6-1; J: TRBJ2-2; CDR3: CASSEAGLTGELFF; DNA: TGTGCCAGCAGTGAAGCGGGACTAACCGGGGAGCTGTTTTTT
size: many; length: 15; D: NA; V: TRBV5-6; J: TRBJ2-1; CDR3: CASSLVHSSYNEQFF; DNA: TGTGCCAGCAGCTTGGTCCACAGCTCCTACAATGAGCAGTTCTTC
size: many; length: 13; D: NA; V: TRBV5-1; J: TRBJ1-1; CDR3: CASSLGGNTEAFF; DNA: TGCGCCAGCAGCTTAGGGGGGAACACTGAAGCTTTCTTT
size: many; length: 20; D: TRBD2; V: TRBV6-5; J: TRBJ2-2; CDR3: CASSSRIASGGAIGTGELFF; DNA: TGTGCCAGCAGTTCCCGAATTGCTAGCGGGGGGGCGATCGGCACCGGGGAGCTGTTTTTT
size: many; length: 15; D: TRBD1; V: TRBV6-2/TRBV6-3; J: TRBJ2-7; CDR3: CASSRGQGYSYEQYF; DNA: TGTGCCAGCAGCCGAGGACAGGGCTACTCCTACGAGCAGTACTTC
size: many; length: 19; D: NA; V: TRBV28; J: TRBJ1-5; CDR3: CASSFPLKGENNRNQPQNF; DNA: TGTGCCAGCAGTTTCCCGTTGAAGGGGGAGAACAATCGCAATCAGCCCCAGAATTTT
size: few; length: 14; D: NA; V: TRBV20-1; J: TRBJ1-2; CDR3: CSARDRTPRRGYTF; DNA: TGCAGTGCTAGAGATCGGACACCCCGGCGGGGCTACACCTTC
size: many; length: 13; D: NA; V: TRBV7-8; J: TRBJ2-7; CDR3: CASSLGSPYEQYF; DNA: TGTGCCAGCAGCTTAGGAAGCCCCTACGAGCAGTACTTC
size: many; length: 14; D: TRBD1; V: TRBV12-3/TRBV12-4; J: TRBJ1-4; CDR3: CASSLRQGDEKLFF; DNA: TGTGCCAGCAGTTTAAGACAGGGGGATGAAAAACTGTTTTTT
size: many; length: 13; D: NA; V: TRBV20-1; J: TRBJ2-1; CDR3: CSAPTDTYNEQFF; DNA: TGCAGTGCTCCGACAGATACCTACAATGAGCAGTTCTTC
size: many; length: 15; D: TRBD1; V: TRBV6-1; J: TRBJ1-2; CDR3: CASSGRTGPARGYTF; DNA: TGTGCCAGCAGCGGAAGGACAGGTCCCGCGCGAGGCTACACCTTC
size: many; length: 14; D: TRBD2; V: TRBV5-1; J: TRBJ2-3; CDR3: CASSLGLDADTQYF; DNA: TGCGCCAGCAGCTTAGGACTAGATGCAGATACGCAGTATTTT
size: many; length: 15; D: NA; V: TRBV5-1; J: TRBJ2-5; CDR3: CASSLEGGLPETQYF; DNA: TGCGCCAGCAGCTTGGAAGGGGGACTTCCAGAGACCCAGTACTTC
size: few; length: 17; D: TRBD1; V: TRBV5-1; J: TRBJ1-4; CDR3: CASSSQGQGATNEKLFF; DNA: TGCGCCAGCAGCTCCCAGGGACAGGGGGCAACTAATGAAAAACTGTTTTTT
size: many; length: 15; D: NA; V: TRBV29-1; J: TRBJ2-1; CDR3: CSVEGRGTISDEQFF; DNA: TGCAGCGTTGAGGGTCGTGGGACCATATCCGATGAGCAGTTCTTC
size: many; length: 18; D: TRBD2; V: TRBV7-2; J: TRBJ2-1; CDR3: CASSFYLAGQRSYNEQFF; DNA: TGTGCCAGCAGCTTTTACCTAGCGGGGCAACGATCCTACAATGAGCAGTTCTTC
size: NA; length: 13; D: NA; V: TRBV9; J: TRBJ1-2; CDR3: CASNGLGNGGYTF; DNA: TGTGCCAGCAACGGACTAGGAAATGGGGGCTACACCTTC
size: many; length: 15; D: TRBD2; V: TRBV20-1; J: TRBJ2-5; CDR3: CSAPGLAAYRETQYF; DNA: TGCAGTGCCCCGGGACTAGCGGCCTACCGGGAGACCCAGTACTTC
size: many; length: 13; D: TRBD2; V: TRBV7-2; J: TRBJ2-1; CDR3: CASSGPSGVRQFF; DNA: TGTGCCAGCAGTGGTCCTAGCGGGGTTAGGCAGTTCTTC
size: many; length: 14; D: NA; V: TRBV29-1; J: TRBJ2-5; CDR3: CSVEDHRDGETQYF; DNA: TGCAGCGTCGAAGATCATCGGGACGGGGAGACCCAGTACTTC
size: many; length: 16; D: NA; V: TRBV5-6; J: TRBJ2-6; CDR3: CASSRGPSSGANVLTF; DNA: TGTGCCAGCAGCCGAGGACCGAGCTCTGGGGCCAACGTCCTGACTTTC
size: many; length: 16; D: NA; V: TRBV5-1; J: TRBJ2-3; CDR3: CASSGALRGITDTQYF; DNA: TGCGCCAGCAGCGGAGCCCTGAGGGGAATAACAGATACGCAGTATTTT
size: many; length: 12; D: NA; V: TRBV20-1; J: TRBJ2-5; CDR3: CSAKDSQETQYF; DNA: TGCAGTGCCAAGGACAGCCAAGAGACCCAGTACTTC
size: many; length: 12; D: NA; V: TRBV15; J: TRBJ2-5; CDR3: CATSRGTRAQYF; DNA: TGTGCCACCAGCAGAGGCACGCGGGCCCAGTACTTC
size: many; length: 15; D: NA; V: TRBV12-3/TRBV12-4; J: TRBJ2-1; CDR3: CASSLDSMWVGEQFF; DNA: TGTGCCAGCAGTTTAGACAGTATGTGGGTCGGTGAGCAGTTCTTC
size: NA; length: 16; D: TRBD1; V: TRBV20-1; J: TRBJ1-6; CDR3: CSARGTVERIDSPLHF; DNA: TGCAGTGCTAGGGGGACAGTTGAGCGGATCGATTCACCCCTCCACTTT
size: many; length: 14; D: TRBD1; V: TRBV5-5; J: TRBJ2-7; CDR3: CASSPMTGTYEQYF; DNA: TGTGCCAGCAGCCCAATGACAGGGACGTACGAGCAGTACTTC